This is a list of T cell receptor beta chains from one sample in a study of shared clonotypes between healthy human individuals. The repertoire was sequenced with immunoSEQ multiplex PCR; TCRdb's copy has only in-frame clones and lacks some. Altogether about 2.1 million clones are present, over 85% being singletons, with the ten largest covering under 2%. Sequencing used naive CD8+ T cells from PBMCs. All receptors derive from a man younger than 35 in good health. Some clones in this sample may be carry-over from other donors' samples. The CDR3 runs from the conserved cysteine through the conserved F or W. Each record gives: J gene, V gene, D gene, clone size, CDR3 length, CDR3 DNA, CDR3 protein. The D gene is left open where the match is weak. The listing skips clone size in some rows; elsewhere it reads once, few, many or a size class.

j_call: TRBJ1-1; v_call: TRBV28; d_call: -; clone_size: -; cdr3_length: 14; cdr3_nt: TGTGCCAGCAGTTTATGGGCAGGCGGAACTGAAGCTTTCTTT; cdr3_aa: CASSLWAGGTEAFF
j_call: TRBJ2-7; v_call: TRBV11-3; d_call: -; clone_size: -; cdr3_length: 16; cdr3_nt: TGTGCCAGCAGCTTAGGGACAGTTAAAGGCCCTTACGAGCAGTACTTC; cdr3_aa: CASSLGTVKGPYEQYF
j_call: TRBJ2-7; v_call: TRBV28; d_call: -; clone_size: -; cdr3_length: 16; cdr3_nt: TGTGCCAGCAGTTCCCCCCCGAGAGTTAGCTCCTACGAGCAGTACTTC; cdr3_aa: CASSSPPRVSSYEQYF
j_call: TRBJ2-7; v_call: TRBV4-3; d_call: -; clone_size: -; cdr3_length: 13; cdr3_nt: TGCGCCAGCAGCCCCGGGGCTGGCTACGAGCAGTACTTC; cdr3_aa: CASSPGAGYEQYF
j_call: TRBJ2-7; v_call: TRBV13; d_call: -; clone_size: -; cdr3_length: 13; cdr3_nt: TGTGCCAGCAAGCACCGAACCTCCTACGAGCAGTACTTC; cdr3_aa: CASKHRTSYEQYF
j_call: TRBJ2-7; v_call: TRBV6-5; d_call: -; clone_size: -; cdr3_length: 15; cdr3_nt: TGTGCCAGCTCCCCGACCTCAGGGGGGGGGTACGAGCAGTACTTC; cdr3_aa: CASSPTSGGGYEQYF
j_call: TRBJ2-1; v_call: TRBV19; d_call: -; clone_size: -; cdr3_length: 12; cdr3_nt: TGTGCCAGTAGTAGCAGCCACAATGAGCAGTTCTTC; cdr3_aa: CASSSSHNEQFF
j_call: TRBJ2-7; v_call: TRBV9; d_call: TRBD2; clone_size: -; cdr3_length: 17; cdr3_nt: TGTGCCAGCAGCGTAGGCACGCGACTAGCGGGACCCGACGAGCAGTACTTC; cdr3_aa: CASSVGTRLAGPDEQYF
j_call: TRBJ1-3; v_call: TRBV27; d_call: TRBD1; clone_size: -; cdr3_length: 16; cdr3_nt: TGTGCCAGCAGTTTAGGCAGGGGGCGATTGGGAAACACCATATATTTT; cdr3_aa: CASSLGRGRLGNTIYF
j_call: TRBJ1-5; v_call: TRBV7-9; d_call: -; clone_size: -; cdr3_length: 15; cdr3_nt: TGTGCCAGCAGCTTCGGAGGAATCAGCAATCAGCCCCAGCATTTT; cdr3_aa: CASSFGGISNQPQHF
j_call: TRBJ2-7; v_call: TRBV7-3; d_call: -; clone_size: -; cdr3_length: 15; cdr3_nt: TGTGCCAGCAGCTTACTGGCAGGCACAGCCTACGAGCAGTACTTC; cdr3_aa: CASSLLAGTAYEQYF
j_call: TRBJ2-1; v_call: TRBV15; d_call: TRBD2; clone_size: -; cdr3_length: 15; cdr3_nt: TGTGCCACCAGCGAGGGACTAGCGGAAGGGGATGAGCAGTTCTTC; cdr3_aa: CATSEGLAEGDEQFF
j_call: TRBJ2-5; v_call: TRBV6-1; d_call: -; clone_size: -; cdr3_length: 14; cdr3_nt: TGTGCCAGCCGGCAGCTCATCAAGGAGGAGACCCAGTACTTC; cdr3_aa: CASRQLIKEETQYF
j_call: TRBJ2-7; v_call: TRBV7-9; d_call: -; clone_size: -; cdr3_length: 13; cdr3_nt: TGTGCCAGCAGCCCCCTCGCTGACTACGAGCAGTACTTC; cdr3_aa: CASSPLADYEQYF
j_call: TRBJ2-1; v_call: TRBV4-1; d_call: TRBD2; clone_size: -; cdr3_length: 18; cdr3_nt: TGCGCCAGCAGCCAAGCCTTCACCGGGACTAGCGGGTACAATGAGCAGTTCTTC; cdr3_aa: CASSQAFTGTSGYNEQFF
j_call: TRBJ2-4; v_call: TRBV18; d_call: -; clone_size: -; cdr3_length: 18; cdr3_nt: TGTGCCAGCTCACCACCTTCATTAATAGGGACCCAAGGAAACATTCAGTACTTC; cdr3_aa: CASSPPSLIGTQGNIQYF
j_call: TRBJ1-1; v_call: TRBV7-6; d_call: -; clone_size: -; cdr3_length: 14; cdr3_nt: TGTGCCAGCAGCTTGGGGCAGATGAACACTGAAGCTTTCTTT; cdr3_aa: CASSLGQMNTEAFF
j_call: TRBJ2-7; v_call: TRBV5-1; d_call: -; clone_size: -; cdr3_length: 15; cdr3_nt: TGCGCCAGCAGCTTGCGGGACTCCAGCTCCTACGAGCAGTACTTC; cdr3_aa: CASSLRDSSSYEQYF
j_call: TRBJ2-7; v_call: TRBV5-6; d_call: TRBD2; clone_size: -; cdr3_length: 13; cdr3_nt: TGTGCCAGCACTTTCGGGGGGGCCTACGAGCAGTACTTC; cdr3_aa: CASTFGGAYEQYF
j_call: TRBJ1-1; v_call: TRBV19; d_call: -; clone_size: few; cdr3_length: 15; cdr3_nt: TGTGCCAGTAGTATAGTGGACAGCATGAACACTGAAGCTTTCTTT; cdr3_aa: CASSIVDSMNTEAFF
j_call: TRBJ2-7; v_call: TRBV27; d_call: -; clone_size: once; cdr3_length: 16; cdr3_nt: TGTGCCAGCAGTGAGACACGGCAGGGTTGGTTCTACGAGCAGTACTTC; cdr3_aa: CASSETRQGWFYEQYF
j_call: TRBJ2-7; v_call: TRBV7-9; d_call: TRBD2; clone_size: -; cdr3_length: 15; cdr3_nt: TGTGCCAGCAGCTTAGGACTAGCGACCACCTACGAGCAGTACTTC; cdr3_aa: CASSLGLATTYEQYF
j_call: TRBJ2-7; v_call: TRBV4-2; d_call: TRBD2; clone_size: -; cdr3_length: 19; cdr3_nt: TGTGCCAGCAGCCCGCGGGGACTAGCGCCCAAAGAGAGACCTGACGAGCAGTACTTC; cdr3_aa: CASSPRGLAPKERPDEQYF
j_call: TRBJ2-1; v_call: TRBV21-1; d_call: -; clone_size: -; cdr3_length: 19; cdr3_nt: TGTGCCAGCAGCTTCCGACTAGCGGGGCCCTCAGGCTCCTACAATGAGCAGTTCTTC; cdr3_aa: CASSFRLAGPSGSYNEQFF
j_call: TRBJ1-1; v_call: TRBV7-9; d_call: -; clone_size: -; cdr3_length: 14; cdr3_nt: TGTGCCAGCACCCCTCGGGAGGGTGACACTGAAGCTTTCTTT; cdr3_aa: CASTPREGDTEAFF
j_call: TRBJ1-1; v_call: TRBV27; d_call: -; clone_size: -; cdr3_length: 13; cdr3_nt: TGTGCCAGCAGTCAACTAGGGACACCTGAAGCTTTCTTT; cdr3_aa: CASSQLGTPEAFF
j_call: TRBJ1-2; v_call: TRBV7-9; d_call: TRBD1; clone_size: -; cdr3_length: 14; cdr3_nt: TGTGCCAGCACCCACCCCGGACAGGGAGATGGCTACACCTTC; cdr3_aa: CASTHPGQGDGYTF
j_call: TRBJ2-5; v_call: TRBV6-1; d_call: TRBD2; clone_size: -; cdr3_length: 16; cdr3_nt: TGTGCCAGCAGTGCACTAGCGGGAGGGCCTGAAGAGACCCAGTACTTC; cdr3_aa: CASSALAGGPEETQYF
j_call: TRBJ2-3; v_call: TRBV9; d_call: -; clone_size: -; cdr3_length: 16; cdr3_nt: TGTGCCAGCAGCCACCCCACGGCGCACTTCACAGATACGCAGTATTTT; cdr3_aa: CASSHPTAHFTDTQYF
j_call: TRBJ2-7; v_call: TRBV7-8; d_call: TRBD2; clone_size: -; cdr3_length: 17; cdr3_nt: TGTGCCAGCAGCTTGGGACTAGCGGGTCTTCACTCCTACGAGCAGTACTTC; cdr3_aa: CASSLGLAGLHSYEQYF
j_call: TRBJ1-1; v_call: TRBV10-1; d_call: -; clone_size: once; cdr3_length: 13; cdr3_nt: TGCGCCAGCAGCAAAGGTGGGGGATTTGAGGCTTTCTTT; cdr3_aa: CASSKGGGFEAFF
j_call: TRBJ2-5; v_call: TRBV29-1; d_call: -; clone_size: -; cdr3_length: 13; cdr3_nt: TGCAGCGTTGAAGATCACGGGCGGGAGACCCAGTACTTC; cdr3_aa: CSVEDHGRETQYF
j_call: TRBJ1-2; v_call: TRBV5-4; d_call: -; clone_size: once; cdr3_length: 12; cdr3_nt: TGTGCCAGCAGCTCGGACAGCTATGGCTACACCTTC; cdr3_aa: CASSSDSYGYTF
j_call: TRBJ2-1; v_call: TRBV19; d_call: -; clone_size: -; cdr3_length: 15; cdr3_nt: TGTGCCAGTAGCCCGGGACCAAGCTCCTACAATGAGCAGTTCTTC; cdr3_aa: CASSPGPSSYNEQFF
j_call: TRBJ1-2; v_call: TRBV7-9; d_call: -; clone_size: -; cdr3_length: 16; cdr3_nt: TGTGCCAGCAGCCAACCTATACTACAGGTTAACTATGGCTACACCTTC; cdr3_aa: CASSQPILQVNYGYTF
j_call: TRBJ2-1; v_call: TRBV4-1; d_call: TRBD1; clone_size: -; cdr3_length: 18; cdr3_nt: TGCGCCAGCAGCCAAGAACCGCTTTGGCAGGGGGTCGGCAATGAGCAGTTCTTC; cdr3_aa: CASSQEPLWQGVGNEQFF
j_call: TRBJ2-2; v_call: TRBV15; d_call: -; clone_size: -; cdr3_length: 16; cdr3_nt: TGTGCCACCAGCAGAGTCCCAGGCGTGAACACCGGGGAGCTGTTTTTT; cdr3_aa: CATSRVPGVNTGELFF
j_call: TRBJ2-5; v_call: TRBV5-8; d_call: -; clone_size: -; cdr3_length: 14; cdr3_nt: TGTGCCAGCAGCTTGGGGCAGCGAGCAGGGGCCCAGTACTTC; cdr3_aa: CASSLGQRAGAQYF
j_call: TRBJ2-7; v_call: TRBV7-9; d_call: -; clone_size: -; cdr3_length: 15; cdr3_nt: TGTGCCAGCAGCCCCCCCGGGGGACAGACCTACGAGCAGTACTTC; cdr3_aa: CASSPPGGQTYEQYF
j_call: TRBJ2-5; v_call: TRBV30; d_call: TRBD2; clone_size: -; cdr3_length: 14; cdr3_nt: TGTGCCTGGACCCTAGCGGGAGGGAAAGAGACCCAGTACTTC; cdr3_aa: CAWTLAGGKETQYF
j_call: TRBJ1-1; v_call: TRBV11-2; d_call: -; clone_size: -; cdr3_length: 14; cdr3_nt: TGTGCCAGCAGCTGGGGGGCTTTGAACACTGAAGCTTTCTTT; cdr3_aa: CASSWGALNTEAFF
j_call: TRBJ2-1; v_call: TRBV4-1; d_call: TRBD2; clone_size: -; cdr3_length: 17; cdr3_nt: TGCGCCAGCAGCCCTCCCCCCTTGGTAGCGGGAGGGTCGGAGCAGTTCTTC; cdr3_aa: CASSPPPLVAGGSEQFF
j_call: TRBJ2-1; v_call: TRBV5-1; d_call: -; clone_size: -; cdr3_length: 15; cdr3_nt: TGCGCCAGCAGCCCATCCCAAAACTCCTACAATGAGCAGTTCTTC; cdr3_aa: CASSPSQNSYNEQFF
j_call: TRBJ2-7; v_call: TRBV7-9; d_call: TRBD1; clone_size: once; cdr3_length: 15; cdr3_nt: TGTGCCAGCAGCTCCCCCGGGACAGGGGACTACGAGCAGTACTTC; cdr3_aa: CASSSPGTGDYEQYF
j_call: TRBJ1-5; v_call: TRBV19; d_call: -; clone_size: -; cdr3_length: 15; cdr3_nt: TGTGCCAGCAGCCCCGTCGTGGCTAGCAATCAGCCCCAGCATTTT; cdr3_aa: CASSPVVASNQPQHF
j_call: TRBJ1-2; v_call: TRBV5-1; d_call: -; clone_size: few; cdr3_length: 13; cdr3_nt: TGCGCCAGCAGCTTGGTAGGAGGGATCGGCTACACCTTC; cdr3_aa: CASSLVGGIGYTF
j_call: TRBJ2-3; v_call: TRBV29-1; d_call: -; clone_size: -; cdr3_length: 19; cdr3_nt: TGCAGCGTTGACGGGACAGGGGTCCTAGCGGGACCTGGCACAGATACGCAGTATTTT; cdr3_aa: CSVDGTGVLAGPGTDTQYF
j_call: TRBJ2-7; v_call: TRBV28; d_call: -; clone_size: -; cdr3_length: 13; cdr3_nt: TGTGCCAGCAGTTTAATCGGTGCTTTCGAGCAGTACTTC; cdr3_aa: CASSLIGAFEQYF
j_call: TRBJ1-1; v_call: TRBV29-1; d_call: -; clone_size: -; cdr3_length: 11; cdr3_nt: TGCAGCGACCGAGGGGGCACTGAAGCTTTCTTT; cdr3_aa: CSDRGGTEAFF
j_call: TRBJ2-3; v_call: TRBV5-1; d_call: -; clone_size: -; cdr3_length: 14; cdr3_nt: TGCGCCAGCAGCGGGTTTAGGGACACAGATACGCAGTATTTT; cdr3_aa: CASSGFRDTDTQYF
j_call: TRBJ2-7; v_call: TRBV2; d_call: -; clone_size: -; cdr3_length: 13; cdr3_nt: TGTGCCAGCAGTTCGCCCCCCGCGGACGAGCAGTACTTC; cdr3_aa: CASSSPPADEQYF
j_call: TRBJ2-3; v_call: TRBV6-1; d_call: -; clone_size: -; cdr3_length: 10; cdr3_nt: TGTGCCAGCAGTGAAGGAACGCAGTATTTT; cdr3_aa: CASSEGTQYF
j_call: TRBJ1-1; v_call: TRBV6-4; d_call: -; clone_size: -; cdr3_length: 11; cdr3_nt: TGTGCCAGCAGGGGGGGAAACGAAGCTTTCTTT; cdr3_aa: CASRGGNEAFF